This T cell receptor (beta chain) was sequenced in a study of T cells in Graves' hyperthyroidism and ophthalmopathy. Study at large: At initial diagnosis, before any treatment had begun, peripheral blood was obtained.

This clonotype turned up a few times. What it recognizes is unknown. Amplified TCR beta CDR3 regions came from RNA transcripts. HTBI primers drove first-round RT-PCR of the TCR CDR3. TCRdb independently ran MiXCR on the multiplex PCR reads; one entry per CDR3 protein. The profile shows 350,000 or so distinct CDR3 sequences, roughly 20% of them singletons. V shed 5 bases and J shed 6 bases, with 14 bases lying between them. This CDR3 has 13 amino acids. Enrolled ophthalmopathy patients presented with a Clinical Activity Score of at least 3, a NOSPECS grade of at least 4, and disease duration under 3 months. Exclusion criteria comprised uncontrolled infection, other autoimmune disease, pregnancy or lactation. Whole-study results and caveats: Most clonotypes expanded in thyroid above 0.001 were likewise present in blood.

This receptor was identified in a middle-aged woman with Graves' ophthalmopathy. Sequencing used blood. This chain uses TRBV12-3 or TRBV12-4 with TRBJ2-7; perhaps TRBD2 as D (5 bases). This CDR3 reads CASSPRAPLEQYF. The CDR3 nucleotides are TGTGCCAGCAGTCCGAGGGCCCCCCTCGAGCAGTACTTC.